The 10 T cell receptor beta chains listed next were all sequenced from one sample in a study of cytomegalovirus exposure and HLA in healthy donors (dated by TCRdb to the late 2010s). Libraries were made using the immunoSEQ multiplex PCR assay. A mixture of 60 forward primers for TCR Vbeta segments and 13 reverse primers for TCR Jbeta segments was used in the multiplex PCR. As stored in TCRdb, this immuneACCESS dataset retains in-frame rearrangements with V and J assigned. A fraction of the clones does not appear; measured against another copy, unresolved V genes explain less than half of the discrepancy, and the remainder lacks a known reason. The sample table shows tens of thousands of clones, and 81% are seen once. The ten largest clones represent approximately 2.6% of the sample. Material for sequencing was PBMCs. The origin of the receptors is a man in his fifties in good health and CMV-seronegative.

There are a few counts of this clone. The chain has TRBV28 and TRBJ2-7; the match to TRBD1 covers 7 bases. The length of the CDR3 is 13 residues. Germline V lookup: CDR1 MDHEN, CDR2 SYDVKM. J lost 3 bases, V lost 6 bases, and 5 bases had no gene match. CDR3 sequence: CASSPGTDYEQYF. The CDR3 DNA reads TGTGCCAGCAGCCCCGGGACAGACTACGAGCAGTACTTC.

This rearrangement joins TRBV4-3 to TRBJ2-7; TRBD2 matches 14 bases. The length of the CDR3 is 18 residues. The germline gives CDR1 LGHNA, CDR2 YSLEER. J gave up 5 bases and V 1 base, and 10 bases lay outside the gene matches. In DNA form, the CDR3 reads TGCGCCAGCAGCCAAGGGACTAGCGGGGGGCCCAGCTTCGACGAGCAGTACTTC. Amino acid sequence: CASSQGTSGGPSFDEQYF.

This sequence joins TRBV9 and TRBJ2-7, with D hard to call. The CDR3 consists of 14 residues. V lost 0 bases, J lost 1 base, and 8 bases lay in between. Per germline, CDR1 SGDLS and CDR2 YYNGEE. CDR3 protein: CASSVEQYSYEQYF. The CDR3 DNA follows: TGTGCCAGCAGCGTAGAACAGTATTCCTACGAGCAGTACTTC. The full variable domain, in which reference TRBV9 and TRBJ2-7 provide the parts outside the CDR3, is DSGVTQTPKHLITATGQRVTLRCSPRSGDLSVYWYQQSLDQGLQFLIQYYNGEERAKGNILERFSAQQFPDLHSELNLSSLELGDSALYFCASSVEQYSYEQYFGPGTRLTVT.

V gene TRBV4-1 combines with J gene TRBJ2-2; 7 positions match TRBD1. The V segment lost 3 bases and the J segment 6 bases; nucleotides outside the gene matches: 4. CDR1 and CDR2 (germline): MGHRA, YSYEKL. The CDR3 extends over 14 amino acids. The CDR3 nucleotides read TGCGCCAGCAGCCACCCAGACAGGGCCGGGGAGCTGTTTTTT. It translates to CASSHPDRAGELFF.

This rearrangement joins TRBV5-3 to TRBJ2-2, with TRBD1 matching over 10 bases. TRBV5-3 is flagged as an ORF with uncertain function. V was clipped by 4 bases and J by 6 bases; unmatched bases: 9. This CDR3 has 16 amino acids. In DNA, the CDR3 is TGTGCCAGAAGCCTCAATTGGACAGGGGGACCCGGGGAGCTGTTTTTT. It yields the protein CARSLNWTGGPGELFF.

This clone appeared a few times. CDR3 DNA sequence: TGTGCCAGCAGCTTTCGACTAGCGGAGGCCTACGAGCAGTACTTC. It yields the protein CASSFRLAEAYEQYF. This rearrangement joins TRBV4-2 to TRBJ2-7; TRBD2 agrees at 9 bases. The ends lost 5 bases at V and 2 bases at J; junction bases unmatched: 7. Germline CDR1 is LGHNA and CDR2 is YNFKEQ. There are 15 residues in the CDR3.

This clone appeared a few times. The V and J genes are TRBV5-6 and TRBJ1-1; 7 bases agree with TRBD1. This CDR3 region has 13 residues. The V gene's germline CDR1 is SGHDT and CDR2 YYEEEE. J gave up 4 bases and V 5 bases, and 5 bases lay outside the gene matches. In DNA form, the CDR3 reads TGTGCCAGCAGGACTCAGGGGGGCACTGAAGCTTTCTTT. This encodes CASRTQGGTEAFF.

V is TRBV9 and J is TRBJ2-2, with 10 bases that match TRBD1. Per germline, CDR1 SGDLS and CDR2 YYNGEE. With V trimmed by 3 bases and J by 4 bases, 21 bases remained unmatched. The CDR3 spans 21 residues. The CDR3 sequence: CASSAPRGTGVSGRGTGELFF. CDR3 DNA: TGTGCCAGCAGCGCCCCCAGGGGGACAGGGGTTTCAGGTCGGGGCACCGGGGAGCTGTTTTTT.

This clone has only a few counts. The V gene is TRBV27, the J gene TRBJ2-3, with D unclear. Germline V gene lookup returns CDR1 MNHEY and CDR2 SMNVEV (reference sequence). The length of the CDR3 is 12 residues. V lost 1 base and J 4 bases, leaving 3 bases between the germline ends. DNA of the CDR3: TGTGCCAGCAGTTTATGGCCAGATACGCAGTATTTT. It codes for CASSLWPDTQYF.

This rearrangement joins TRBV19 to TRBJ1-1; D gene ambiguous. The CDR3 is made up of 16 amino acids. In germline, CDR1 is LNHDA, CDR2 SQIVND (reference sequence). Deletions cut 9 bases from V and 4 bases from J, with 24 bases between. The CDR3 bases are TGTGCCAGGCCCATTTCGGAGGGCGGTCTAACCACTGAAGCTTTCTTT. Protein: CARPISEGGLTTEAFF.